Detailed here is one T cell receptor (beta chain). This record comes from a study of blood T cell repertoires in COVID-19. Study summary: Samples taken during acute and convalescent COVID-19 were collected in the United States, Italy and Spain. PBMCs, B-cell-depleted T cells, or T cells provided the cDNA or gDNA that made up the material.

In the authors' methods: Estimation of nucleated cell counts was performed using reference gene primer amplification. Assay: immunoSEQ multiplex PCR; the TCRdb copy retains only in-frame clones and omits some. V, J and clone size were drawn from that table, and D and trimming were deduced from the DNA. The repertoire holds about 340,000 clones, about 90% seen once, with 6% to 7% in the top ten. Seattle researchers signed up patients amid active infection and tracked them longitudinally. Sequenced: peripheral blood. This clonotype was obtained from a woman in her forties or fifties with COVID-19, enrolled during active disease.

CDR3: CASSLHDRVNIQYF. CDR3 sequence (DNA): TGTGCCAGTAGTTTACACGACAGGGTGAACATTCAGTACTTC. The chain joins TRBV19 to TRBJ2-4, with 7 bases lining up with TRBD1. CDR1 LNHDA and CDR2 SQIVND come from the germline V gene (reference sequence). The V gene end was trimmed by 5 bases and the J gene end by 7 bases; junction bases not matched to a gene: 8. The CDR3 covers 14 residues.